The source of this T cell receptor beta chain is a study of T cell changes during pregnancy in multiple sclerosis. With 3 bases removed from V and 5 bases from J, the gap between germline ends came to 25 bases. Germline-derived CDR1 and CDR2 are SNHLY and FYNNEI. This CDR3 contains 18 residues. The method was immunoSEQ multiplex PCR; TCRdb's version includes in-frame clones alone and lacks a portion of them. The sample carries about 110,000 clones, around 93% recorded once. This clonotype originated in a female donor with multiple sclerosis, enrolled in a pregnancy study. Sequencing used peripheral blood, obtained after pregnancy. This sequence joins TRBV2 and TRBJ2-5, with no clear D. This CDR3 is CASSDLKTASGYGETQYF. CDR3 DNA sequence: TGTGCCAGCAGTGATCTCAAAACTGCCTCGGGTTACGGGGAGACCCAGTACTTC.